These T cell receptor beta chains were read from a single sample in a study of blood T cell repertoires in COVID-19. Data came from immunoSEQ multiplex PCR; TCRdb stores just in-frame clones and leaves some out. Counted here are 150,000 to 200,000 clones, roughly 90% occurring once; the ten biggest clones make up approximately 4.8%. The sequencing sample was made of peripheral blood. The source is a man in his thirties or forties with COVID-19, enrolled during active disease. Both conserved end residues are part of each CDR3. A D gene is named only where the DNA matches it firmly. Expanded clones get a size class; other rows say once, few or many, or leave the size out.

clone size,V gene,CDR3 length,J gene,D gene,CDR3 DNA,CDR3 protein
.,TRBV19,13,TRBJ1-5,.,TGTGCCAGTAGGAGGGAGGGAGGTCAGCCCCAGCATTTT,CASRREGGQPQHF
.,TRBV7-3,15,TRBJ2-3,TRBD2,TGTGCCAGCAGCCTTAGCGGGGCCCCGACAGATACGCAGTATTTT,CASSLSGAPTDTQYF
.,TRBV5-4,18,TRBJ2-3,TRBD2,TGTGCCAGCAGTTCCGGGACTAGCGGGGGCCCACGCACAGATACGCAGTATTTT,CASSSGTSGGPRTDTQYF
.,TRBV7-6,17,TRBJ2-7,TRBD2,TGTGCCAGCAGCTTCTCGACCGGGACTAGCGGGTCCTACGAGCAGTACTTC,CASSFSTGTSGSYEQYF
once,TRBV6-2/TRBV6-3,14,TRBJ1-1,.,TGTGCCAGCAGTTATGGGGGGTCGGACACTGAAGCTTTCTTT,CASSYGGSDTEAFF
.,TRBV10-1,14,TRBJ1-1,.,TGCGCCAGCAGTGAGAAAGGGGTGAACACTGAAGCTTTCTTT,CASSEKGVNTEAFF
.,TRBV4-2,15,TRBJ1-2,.,TGTGCCAGCAGCCAAGGGACAGCGGTTGTCTATGGCTACACCTTC,CASSQGTAVVYGYTF
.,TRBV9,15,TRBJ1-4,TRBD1,TGTGCCAGCAGCGTAGGGAACAGGGGGAATGAAAAACTGTTTTTT,CASSVGNRGNEKLFF
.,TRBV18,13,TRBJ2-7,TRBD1,TGTGCCAGCTCATTCGGGACAGGGAACGAGCAGTACTTC,CASSFGTGNEQYF
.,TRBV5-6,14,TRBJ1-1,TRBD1,TGTGCCAGCAGCTTTCCCGACAGGGTCTCTGAAGCTTTCTTT,CASSFPDRVSEAFF
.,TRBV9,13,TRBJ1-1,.,TGTGCCAGCAGCGTCTCGGGAGGGAGGGAAGCTTTCTTT,CASSVSGGREAFF
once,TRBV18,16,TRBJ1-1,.,TGTGCCAGCTCACCACAGTCCCAGGGCGCGGACACTGAAGCTTTCTTT,CASSPQSQGADTEAFF
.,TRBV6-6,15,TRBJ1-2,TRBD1,TGTGCCAGCAGATCGCGGACAGGTACTAACTATGGCTACACCTTC,CASRSRTGTNYGYTF
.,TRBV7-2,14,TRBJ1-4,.,TGTGCCAGCAGCTTAGGCAGGGTAAATGAAAAACTGTTTTTT,CASSLGRVNEKLFF
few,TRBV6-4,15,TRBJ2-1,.,TGTGCCAGCAGTGATATTGGGGGCGAATACAATGAGCAGTTCTTC,CASSDIGGEYNEQFF
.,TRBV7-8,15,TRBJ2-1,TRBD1,TGTGCCAGCAGCTCGAAGGGGACAGATTACAATGAGCAGTTCTTC,CASSSKGTDYNEQFF
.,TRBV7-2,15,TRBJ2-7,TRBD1,TGTGCCAGCAGCTTAACAGGGACAGGGACCTACGAGCAGTACTTC,CASSLTGTGTYEQYF
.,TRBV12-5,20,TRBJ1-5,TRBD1,TGTGCTAGTGGTTTGAACTCCGGGACAGGGAGTAAGTTGAGCAATCAGCCCCAGCATTTT,CASGLNSGTGSKLSNQPQHF
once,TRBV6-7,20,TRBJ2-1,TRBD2,TGTGCCAGCAGTTACGGGACTAGCGGGACGTTCGGGGGCTCCTACAATGAGCAGTTCTTC,CASSYGTSGTFGGSYNEQFF
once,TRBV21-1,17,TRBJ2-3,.,TGTGCCAGCAGCAAAGCGGGCGGGGACGGAAGCACAGATACGCAGTATTTT,CASSKAGGDGSTDTQYF
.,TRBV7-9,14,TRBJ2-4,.,TGTGCCAGCAGCTTAGAGACAGTAAACAGCATTCAGTACTTC,CASSLETVNSIQYF
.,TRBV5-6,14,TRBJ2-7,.,TGTGCCAGCGGCAGGCAATTCGTACGGTACGAGCAGTACTTC,CASGRQFVRYEQYF
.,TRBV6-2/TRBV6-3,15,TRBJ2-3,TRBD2,TGTGCCAGCAGCTCTCCGGGAGGGAACACAGATACGCAGTATTTT,CASSSPGGNTDTQYF
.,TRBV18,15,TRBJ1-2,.,TGTGCCAGCTCACCGCCGGGGTGGCGGAGGGATGGCTACACCTTC,CASSPPGWRRDGYTF
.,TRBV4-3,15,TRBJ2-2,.,TGCGCCAGCAGCCAAGGACTAGTAAACACCGGGGAGCTGTTTTTT,CASSQGLVNTGELFF
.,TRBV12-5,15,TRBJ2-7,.,TGTGCTAGTGGTTTGGTACGTGGGACTGACTACGAGCAGTACTTC,CASGLVRGTDYEQYF
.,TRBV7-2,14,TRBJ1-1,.,TGTGCCAGCAGCTTAGATCGCAGGGGCCCTGAAGCTTTCTTT,CASSLDRRGPEAFF
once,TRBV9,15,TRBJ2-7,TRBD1,TGTGCCAGCAGCGTAGGTACAGGGGGCTTCTACGAGCAGTACTTC,CASSVGTGGFYEQYF
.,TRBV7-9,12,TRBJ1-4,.,TGTGCCAGCAGTCTAGAGGAGGAAAAACTGTTTTTT,CASSLEEEKLFF
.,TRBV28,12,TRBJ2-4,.,TGTGCCAGCGGGGGGGCCGGGTACATTCAGTACTTC,CASGGAGYIQYF
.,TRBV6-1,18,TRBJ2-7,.,TGTGCCAGCAGTGAAGGGATCAGGGGTGAAGCATCTCTCTACGAGCAGTACTTC,CASSEGIRGEASLYEQYF
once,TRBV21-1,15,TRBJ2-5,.,TGTGCCAGCAGCAAAGGGACAGACCATGAAGAGACCCAGTACTTC,CASSKGTDHEETQYF